The clone carrying this TCR beta chain was detected many times. Its target is not known. The CDR3 regions of TCR beta were amplified from RNA transcripts. Carried out on the TCR CDR3, a first-round RT-PCR used the HTBI primer set. MiXCR, run by TCRdb on the multiplex PCR reads, gives a single entry per CDR3 protein. Counted here are about 420,000 distinct CDR3 sequences, around 13% occurring once; the ten biggest clones make up more than 4.5%. These data originate in a study of T cells in Graves' hyperthyroidism and ophthalmopathy. Patients with uncontrolled infections, other autoimmune diseases, pregnancy or lactation were excluded. Out of about 10 ml of fresh peripheral blood came the PBMCs. General observations from the study: Most thyroid clonotypes that were expanded above 0.001 also turned up in blood.

The CDR3 has 13 amino acids. Germline lookup yields CDR1 SGHNT and CDR2 YENEEA. Trimming left V 5 bases short and J 7 bases short, with 12 bases between. The source is a woman between 18 and 30 years old with Graves' hyperthyroidism. The chain is built from TRBV11-3 and TRBJ2-1; TRBD2 is a possible D gene (6 bases). Sequencing was performed on blood. The CDR3 nucleotides read TGTGCCAGCAGCGCCGAACTAGCTAATGAGCAGTTCTTC. Translated, it gives CASSAELANEQFF.